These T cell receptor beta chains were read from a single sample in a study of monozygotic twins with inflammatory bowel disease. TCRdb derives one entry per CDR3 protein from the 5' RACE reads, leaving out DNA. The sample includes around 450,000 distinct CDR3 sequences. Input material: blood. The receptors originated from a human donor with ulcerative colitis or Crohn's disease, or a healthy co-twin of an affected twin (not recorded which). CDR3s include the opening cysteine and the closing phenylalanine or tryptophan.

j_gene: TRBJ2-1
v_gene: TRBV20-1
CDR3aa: CSAESVRVNEQFF

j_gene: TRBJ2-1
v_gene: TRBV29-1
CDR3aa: CSVSDRMYNEQFF

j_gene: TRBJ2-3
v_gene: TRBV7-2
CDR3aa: CASSFPTSRTDTQYF

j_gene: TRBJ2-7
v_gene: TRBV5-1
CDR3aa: CASSRTLTGGEQYF

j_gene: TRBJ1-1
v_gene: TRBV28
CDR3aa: CASRQMNTEAFF

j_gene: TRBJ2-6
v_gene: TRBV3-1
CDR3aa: CASSLGQGISGANVLTF

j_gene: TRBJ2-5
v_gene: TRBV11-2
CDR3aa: CASSLGAAGETQYF

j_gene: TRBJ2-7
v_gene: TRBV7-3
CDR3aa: CASSPGPPPYEQYF

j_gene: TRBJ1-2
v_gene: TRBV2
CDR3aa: CASTIGTRGGYTF

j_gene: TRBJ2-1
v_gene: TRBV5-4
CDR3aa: CASSLQGTTYNEQFF

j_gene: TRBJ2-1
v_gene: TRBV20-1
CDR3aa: CSARPDYNEQFF

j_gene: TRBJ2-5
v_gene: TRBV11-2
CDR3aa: CASSFAGGSGETQYF

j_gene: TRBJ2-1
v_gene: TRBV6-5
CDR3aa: CASSRMQRDEQFF

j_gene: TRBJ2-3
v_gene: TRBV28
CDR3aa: CASISVNTDTQYF

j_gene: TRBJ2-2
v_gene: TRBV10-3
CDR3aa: CAISDRANTGELFF

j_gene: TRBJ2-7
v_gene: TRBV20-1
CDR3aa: CSASDPRTSGSYEQYF

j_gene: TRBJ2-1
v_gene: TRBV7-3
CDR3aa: CASSPLIPAEQFF

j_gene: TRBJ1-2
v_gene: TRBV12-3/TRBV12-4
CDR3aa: CASSWAYGYTF